This TCR beta chain was recorded in a study of blood T cell repertoires in COVID-19. Study information: From T cells, B-cell-depleted T cells, or PBMCs came the material, which was cDNA or gDNA.

CDR1 is MNHEY and CDR2 is SMNVEV in the germline V gene (reference sequence). V was cut by 3 bases and J by 12 bases, with 18 bases left in between. The CDR3 consists of 15 residues. In the source study's methods: Reference gene primer amplification gave nucleated cell count estimates. Repertoires were generated with immunoSEQ multiplex PCR, while TCRdb's copy carries only in-frame clones and drops some. V and J calls and clone size are given by that table; D and trimming were obtained from the DNA. Here the sample spans 59,000 or so clones, approximately 80% being singletons. Sequencing input: peripheral blood. This clonotype was obtained from a man in his fifties or sixties with acute or convalescent COVID-19. J is TRBJ1-6 and V is TRBV27, with D possibly TRBD1 on 6 matching bases. The CDR3 DNA reads TGTGCCAGCAGTTTGCGTGCAGGGGTAGGTCTACCCCTCCACTTT. It yields the protein CASSLRAGVGLPLHF.